Below are 14 T cell receptor beta chains sequenced from a single sample in a study of T cell repertoires in cytomegalovirus infection. TCRdb passed the reads through MiXCR, listing each CDR3 protein once. The sample has some 230,000 distinct CDR3 sequences; about 20% are singletons. Sequencing used CD8+ T cells from PBMCs. These TCRs come from a human donor in good health (CMV status not recorded). Some clones in this sample may be carry-over from other donors' samples.

This clonotype was observed a few times. This chain connects TRBV2 to TRBJ2-7; D not certain. The CDR3 is 12 amino acids. V shed 4 bases and J shed 5 bases, with 9 bases lying between them. The germline CDR1 and CDR2 sequences are SNHLY and FYNNEI. This chain's CDR3 is CASSVSRNEQYF. The CDR3 nucleotides are TGTGCCAGCAGTGTTTCTAGAAACGAGCAGTACTTC. Together with reference TRBV2 and TRBJ2-7, the CDR3 gives the full variable domain: EPEVTQTPSHQVTQMGQEVILRCVPISNHLYFYWYRQILGQKVEFLVSFYNNEISEKSEIFDDQFSVERPDGSNFTLKIRSTKLEDSAMYFCASSVSRNEQYFGPGTRLTVT.

The rearrangement joins TRBV11-1 to TRBJ2-2, with D hard to call. The CDR3 runs to 15 residues. Trimming cost V 1 base and J 3 bases, with 9 bases left between them. Germline-derived CDR1 and CDR2 are SGHAT and FQDESV (reference sequence). CDR3 DNA: TGTGCCAGCAGCTTAGAGGGTTGGGACACCGGGGAGCTGTTTTTT. Protein: CASSLEGWDTGELFF. The whole variable domain, remainder taken from reference TRBV11-1 and TRBJ2-2, is EAEVAQSPRYKITEKSQAVAFWCDPISGHATLYWYRQILGQGPELLVQFQDESVVDDSQLPKDRFSAERLKGVDSTLKIQPAELGDSAMYLCASSLEGWDTGELFFGEGSRLTVL.

This clonotype occurred a few times. This rearrangement joins TRBV6-2 or TRBV6-3 to TRBJ1-4; a possible D gene is TRBD1 (5 bases). Germline V CDR1 and CDR2: MNHEY, SVGEGT. Trimming removed 2 bases from V and 3 bases from J, with 13 bases in between. The CDR3 totals 16 residues. The CDR3 nucleotides read TGTGCCAGCAGTTACCCTACAGGAACAGCTAATGAAAAACTGTTTTTT. Translated: CASSYPTGTANEKLFF.

The sample holds many counts of this clonotype. The rearrangement uses TRBV7-8 and TRBJ1-4, with TRBD1 matching 10 bases. The CDR3 consists of 19 residues. CDR1 and CDR2 (germline): SGHVS, FQNEAQ. Unmatched junction bases numbered 17, after V lost 2 bases and J lost 8 bases. CDR3 loop: CASSLKTGGDRRLLEKLFF. DNA for the CDR3: TGTGCCAGCAGCTTAAAGACAGGGGGCGACCGCCGATTGCTCGAAAAACTGTTTTTT. Full variable domain (rest looked up from reference TRBV7-8 and TRBJ1-4): GAGVSQSPRYKVAKRGQDVALRCDPISGHVSLFWYQQALGQGPEFLTYFQNEAQLDKSGLPSDRFFAERPEGSVSTLKIQRTQQEDSAVYLCASSLKTGGDRRLLEKLFFGSGTQLSVL.

As to this clonotype: A much larger clone lies a single base off, so this may be a read error. This sequence joins TRBV7-4 and TRBJ2-3, with 9 positions matching TRBD2. Germline CDR1 and CDR2: SGHVT and SQSDAQ. This CDR3 has 16 residues. CDR3 DNA sequence: TGTGTCAGCAGCTTCCCACTTGCGGGGGGGTCAGATACGCAGTATTTT. It codes for CVSSFPLAGGSDTQYF.

This clonotype turned up a few times. The chain employs TRBV20-1 and TRBJ2-2; D gene ambiguous. The CDR3 sequence is 14 residues long. V shed 4 bases and J shed 0 bases, with 9 bases lying between them. Germline values: CDR1 DFQATT, CDR2 SNEGSKA (reference sequence). In nucleotides, the CDR3 is TGCAGTGCTAAGGGCGGAACGAACACCGGGGAGCTGTTTTTT. Translated, it gives CSAKGGTNTGELFF.

Concerning this clonotype: Since a much larger clone is just one base distant, this may be a read error. The V call is TRBV7-9, the J call TRBJ2-1; D is unresolved. V dropped 7 bases and J dropped 8 bases, with 15 bases sitting between them. CDR3 length: 13 residues. The germline gives CDR1 SEHNR, CDR2 FQNEAQ (reference sequence). Here the CDR3 DNA reads TGTGCCAGCAATATGACTGAAAGGGATGAGCAGTTCTTC. Its protein is CASNMTERDEQFF.

This chain links TRBV20-1 with TRBJ2-7; D remains unclear. The CDR3 runs to 14 residues. Germline CDR1 reads DFQATT; CDR2 reads SNEGSKA (reference sequence). V was shortened by 6 bases and J by 1 base, with 16 bases between the two germline ends. CDR3 nucleotides: TGCAGTGCGCCATCCGGAAAGGGTTCCTACGAGCAGTACTTC. The encoded protein is CSAPSGKGSYEQYF.

The V gene is TRBV29-1, the J gene TRBJ2-1, with 8 bases matching TRBD2. This CDR3 is 16 amino acids long. Germline V CDR1 and CDR2: SQVTM, ANQGSEA. Trimming took 0 bases from V and 1 from J; bases not matched to a gene: 5. The CDR3 bases are TGCAGCGTTGAAGATCTGACTAGCGAATCCTACAATGAGCAGTTCTTC. This translates into CSVEDLTSESYNEQFF.

This clonotype appeared many times. The CDR3 DNA is TGTGCCAGCAGCTTATACGAGCGGGGGGGCGGAGAGACCCAGTACTTC. Amino acids: CASSLYERGGGETQYF. The gene calls are TRBV7-8 and TRBJ2-5, with 10 nucleotides matching TRBD2. The length of the CDR3 is 16 residues. V lost 2 bases to trimming and J lost 4 bases; unmatched junction nucleotides: 7. The germline CDR1 and CDR2 sequences are SGHVS and FQNEAQ. Using reference TRBV7-8 and TRBJ2-5 for the parts outside the CDR3, the full variable domain is GAGVSQSPRYKVAKRGQDVALRCDPISGHVSLFWYQQALGQGPEFLTYFQNEAQLDKSGLPSDRFFAERPEGSVSTLKIQRTQQEDSAVYLCASSLYERGGGETQYFGPGTRLLVL.

This clonotype occurred many times. V and J are TRBV6-6 and TRBJ2-3, with a possible D match to TRBD1 (6 bases). V dropped 0 bases and J dropped 7 bases, with 11 bases sitting between them. The V gene's germline CDR1 is MNHNY and CDR2 SVGAGI (reference sequence). The CDR3 runs 14 residues. The CDR3: CASSYSNRENTQYF. The CDR3 DNA sequence: TGTGCCAGCAGTTACTCGAACAGGGAGAATACGCAGTATTTT.

The table lists this clonotype with many counts. V is TRBV11-2 and J is TRBJ2-3; 7 positions agree with TRBD2. From germline, CDR1 is SGHAT and CDR2 FQNNGV. The CDR3 totals 17 residues. The ends lost 0 bases at V and 2 bases at J; junction bases unmatched: 8. The CDR3 loop is CASSLDQGAGYTDTQYF. CDR3 coding DNA: TGTGCCAGCAGCTTAGATCAGGGAGCGGGGTACACAGATACGCAGTATTTT.

This clonotype was seen at least ten times. The CDR3, as DNA: TGCAGCGTTCAGGGGTCTAGCGGGATATACAATGAGCAGTTCTTC. Its protein is CSVQGSSGIYNEQFF. The rearrangement uses TRBV29-1 and TRBJ2-1; 9 nucleotides line up with TRBD2. Germline V gene lookup returns CDR1 SQVTM and CDR2 ANQGSEA. The length of the CDR3 is 15 residues. The junction had 9 bases not matched to a gene; V was cut back by 5 bases and J by 4 bases.

This chain joins TRBV29-1 and TRBJ2-2; TRBD1 agrees at 7 bases. V was pared by 4 bases and J by 3 bases, with 14 bases of the junction left unmatched. The germline V gene has CDR1 SQVTM and CDR2 ANQGSEA. The CDR3 covers 17 residues. The CDR3 DNA reads TGCAGCGTTGTAGGGAGTAACAGGGGCTTGGACACCGGGGAGCTGTTTTTT. It is translated as CSVVGSNRGLDTGELFF.